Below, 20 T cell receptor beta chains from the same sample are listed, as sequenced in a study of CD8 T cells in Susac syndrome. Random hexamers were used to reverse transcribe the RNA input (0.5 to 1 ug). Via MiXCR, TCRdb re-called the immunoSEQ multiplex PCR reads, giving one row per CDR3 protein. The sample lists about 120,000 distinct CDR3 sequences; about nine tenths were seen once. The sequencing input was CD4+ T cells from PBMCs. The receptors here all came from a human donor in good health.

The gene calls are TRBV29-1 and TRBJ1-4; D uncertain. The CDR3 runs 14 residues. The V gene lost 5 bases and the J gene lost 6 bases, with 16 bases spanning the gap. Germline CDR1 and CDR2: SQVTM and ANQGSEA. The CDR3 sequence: CSVRRDGRDEKLFF. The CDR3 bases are TGCAGCGTTAGGAGAGACGGGAGGGATGAAAAACTGTTTTTT.

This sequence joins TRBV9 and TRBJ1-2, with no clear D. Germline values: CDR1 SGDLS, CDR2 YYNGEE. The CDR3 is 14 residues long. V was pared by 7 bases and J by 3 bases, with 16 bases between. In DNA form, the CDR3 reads TGTGCCAGCCCTCTATTTGGGGTCGACTATGGCTACACCTTC. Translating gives CASPLFGVDYGYTF.

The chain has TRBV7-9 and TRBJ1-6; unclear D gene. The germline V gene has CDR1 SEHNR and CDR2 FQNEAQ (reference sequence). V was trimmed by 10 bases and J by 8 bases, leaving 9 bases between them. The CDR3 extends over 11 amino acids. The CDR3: CAIKPYSPLHF. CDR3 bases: TGTGCCATAAAGCCATATTCACCCCTCCACTTT.

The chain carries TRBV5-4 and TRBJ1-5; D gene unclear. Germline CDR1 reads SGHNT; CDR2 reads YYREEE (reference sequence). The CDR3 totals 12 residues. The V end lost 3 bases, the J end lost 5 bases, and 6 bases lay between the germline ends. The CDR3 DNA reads TGTGCCAGCAGCTCCCCCGATCAGCCCCAGCATTTT. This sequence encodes CASSSPDQPQHF. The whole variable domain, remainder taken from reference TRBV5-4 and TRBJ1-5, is ETGVTQSPTHLIKTRGQQVTLRCSSQSGHNTVSWYQQALGQGPQFIFQYYREEENGRGNFPPRFSGLQFPNYSSELNVNALELDDSALYLCASSSPDQPQHFGDGTRLSIL.

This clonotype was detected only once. The CDR3 DNA reads as TGTGCCAGCAGCCTCAGACAGGGGGATCAGCCCCAGCATTTT. Translation gives CASSLRQGDQPQHF. The V gene is TRBV7-2, the J gene TRBJ1-5, with 9 bases that match TRBD1. V was clipped by 5 bases and J by 5 bases; unmatched bases: 4. Germline V gene lookup returns CDR1 SGHTA and CDR2 FQGNSA. CDR3 size: 14 residues.

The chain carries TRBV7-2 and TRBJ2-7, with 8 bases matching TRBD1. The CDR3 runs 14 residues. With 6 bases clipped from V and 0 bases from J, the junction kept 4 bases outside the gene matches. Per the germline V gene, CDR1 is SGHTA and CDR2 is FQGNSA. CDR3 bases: TGTGCCAGCAGGCGGGACAGGAGCTCCTACGAGCAGTACTTC. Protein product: CASRRDRSSYEQYF.

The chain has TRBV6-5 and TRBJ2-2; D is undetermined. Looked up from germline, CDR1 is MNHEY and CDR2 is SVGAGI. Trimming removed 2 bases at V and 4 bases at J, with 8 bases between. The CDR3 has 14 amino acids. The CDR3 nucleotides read TGTGCCAGCAGTTACGGGCGGATCACCGGGGAGCTGTTTTTT. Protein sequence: CASSYGRITGELFF.

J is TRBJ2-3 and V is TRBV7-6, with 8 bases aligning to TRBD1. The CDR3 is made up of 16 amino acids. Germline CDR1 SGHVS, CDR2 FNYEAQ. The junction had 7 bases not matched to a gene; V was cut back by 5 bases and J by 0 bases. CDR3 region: CASSRSTGVSTDTQYF. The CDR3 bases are TGTGCCAGCAGCCGGTCGACAGGGGTTAGCACAGATACGCAGTATTTT.

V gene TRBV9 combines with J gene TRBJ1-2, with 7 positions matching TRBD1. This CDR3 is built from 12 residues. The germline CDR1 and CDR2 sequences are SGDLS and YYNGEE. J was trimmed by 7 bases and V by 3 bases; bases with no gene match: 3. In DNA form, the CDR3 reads TGTGCCAGCAGCGGACAGGGAAGTGGCTACACCTTC. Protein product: CASSGQGSGYTF.

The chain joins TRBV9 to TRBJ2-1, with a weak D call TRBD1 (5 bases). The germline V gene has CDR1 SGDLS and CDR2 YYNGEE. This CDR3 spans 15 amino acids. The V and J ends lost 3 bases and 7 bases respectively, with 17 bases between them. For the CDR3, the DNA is TGTGCCAGCAGCGAGGGGTCACTCCTGAAGAATGAGCAGTTCTTC. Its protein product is CASSEGSLLKNEQFF.

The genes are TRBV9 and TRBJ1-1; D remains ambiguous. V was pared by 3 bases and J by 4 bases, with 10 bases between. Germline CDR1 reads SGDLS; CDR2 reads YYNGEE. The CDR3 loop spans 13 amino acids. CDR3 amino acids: CASSAPTGTEAFF. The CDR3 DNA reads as TGTGCCAGCAGCGCCCCGACCGGCACTGAAGCTTTCTTT. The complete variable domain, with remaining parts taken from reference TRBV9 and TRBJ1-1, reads DSGVTQTPKHLITATGQRVTLRCSPRSGDLSVYWYQQSLDQGLQFLIQYYNGEERAKGNILERFSAQQFPDLHSELNLSSLELGDSALYFCASSAPTGTEAFFGQGTRLTVV.

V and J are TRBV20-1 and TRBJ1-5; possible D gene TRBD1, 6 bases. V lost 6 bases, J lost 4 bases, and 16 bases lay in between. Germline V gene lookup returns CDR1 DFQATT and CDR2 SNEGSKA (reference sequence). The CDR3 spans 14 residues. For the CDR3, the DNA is TGCAGTGCCGTCAAACTACAGGGAAATCAGCCCCAGCATTTT. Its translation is CSAVKLQGNQPQHF.

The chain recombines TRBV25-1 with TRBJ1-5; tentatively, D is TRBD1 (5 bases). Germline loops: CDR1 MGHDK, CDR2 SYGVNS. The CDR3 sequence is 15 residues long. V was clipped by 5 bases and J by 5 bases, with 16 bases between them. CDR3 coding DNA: TGTGCCAGCAGTCCATCCGGGGGATACGATCAGCCCCAGCATTTT. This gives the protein CASSPSGGYDQPQHF.

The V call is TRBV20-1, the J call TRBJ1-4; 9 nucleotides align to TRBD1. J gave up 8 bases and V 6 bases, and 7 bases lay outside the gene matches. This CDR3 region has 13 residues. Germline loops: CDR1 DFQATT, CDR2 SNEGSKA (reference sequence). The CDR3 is CSASDRGLEKLFF. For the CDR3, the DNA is TGCAGTGCATCGGACAGGGGCCTGGAAAAACTGTTTTTT.

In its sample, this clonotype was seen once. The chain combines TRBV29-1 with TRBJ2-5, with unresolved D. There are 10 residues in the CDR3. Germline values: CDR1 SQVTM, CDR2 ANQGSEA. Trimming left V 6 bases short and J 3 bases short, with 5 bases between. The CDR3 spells CSVRKETQYF. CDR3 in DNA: TGCAGCGTCAGAAAAGAGACCCAGTACTTC. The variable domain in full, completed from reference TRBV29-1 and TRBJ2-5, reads SAVISQKPSRDICQRGTSLTIQCQVDSQVTMMFWYRQQPGQSLTLIATANQGSEATYESGFVIDKFPISRPNLTFSTLTVSNMSPEDSSIYLCSVRKETQYFGPGTRLLVL.

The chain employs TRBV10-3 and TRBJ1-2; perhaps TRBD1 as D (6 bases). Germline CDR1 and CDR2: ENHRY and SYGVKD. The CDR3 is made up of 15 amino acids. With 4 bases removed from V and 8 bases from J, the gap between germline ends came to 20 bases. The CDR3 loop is CAISVLSPGAEGYTF. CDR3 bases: TGTGCCATCAGTGTTCTCTCCCCAGGGGCGGAAGGCTACACCTTC.

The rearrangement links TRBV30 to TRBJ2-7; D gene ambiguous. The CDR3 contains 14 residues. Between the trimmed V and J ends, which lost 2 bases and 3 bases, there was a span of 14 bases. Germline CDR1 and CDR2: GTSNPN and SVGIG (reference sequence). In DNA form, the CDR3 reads TGTGCCTGGAGTCCCGGAAGTGGCGGCTACGAGCAGTACTTC. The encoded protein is CAWSPGSGGYEQYF.

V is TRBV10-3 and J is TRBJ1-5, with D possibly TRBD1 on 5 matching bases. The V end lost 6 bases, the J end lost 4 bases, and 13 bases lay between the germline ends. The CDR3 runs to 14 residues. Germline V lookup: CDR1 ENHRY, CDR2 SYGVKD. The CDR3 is CAISFTGGNQPQHF. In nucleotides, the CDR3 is TGTGCCATCAGCTTTACGGGGGGTAATCAGCCCCAGCATTTT.

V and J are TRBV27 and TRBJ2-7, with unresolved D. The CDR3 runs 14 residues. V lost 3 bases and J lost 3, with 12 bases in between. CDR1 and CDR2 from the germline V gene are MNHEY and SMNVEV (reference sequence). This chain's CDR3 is CASSFGPLGYEQYF. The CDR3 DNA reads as TGTGCCAGCAGTTTTGGCCCGCTGGGCTACGAGCAGTACTTC.

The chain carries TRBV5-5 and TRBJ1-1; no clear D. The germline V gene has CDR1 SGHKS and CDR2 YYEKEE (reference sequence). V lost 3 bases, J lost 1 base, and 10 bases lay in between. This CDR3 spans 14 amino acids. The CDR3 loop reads CASSWAGKNTEAFF. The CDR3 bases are TGTGCCAGCAGCTGGGCGGGGAAGAACACTGAAGCTTTCTTT. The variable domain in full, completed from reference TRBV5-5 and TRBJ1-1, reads DAGVTQSPTHLIKTRGQQVTLRCSPISGHKSVSWYQQVLGQGPQFIFQYYEKEERGRGNFPDRFSARQFPNYSSELNVNALLLGDSALYLCASSWAGKNTEAFFGQGTRLTVV.